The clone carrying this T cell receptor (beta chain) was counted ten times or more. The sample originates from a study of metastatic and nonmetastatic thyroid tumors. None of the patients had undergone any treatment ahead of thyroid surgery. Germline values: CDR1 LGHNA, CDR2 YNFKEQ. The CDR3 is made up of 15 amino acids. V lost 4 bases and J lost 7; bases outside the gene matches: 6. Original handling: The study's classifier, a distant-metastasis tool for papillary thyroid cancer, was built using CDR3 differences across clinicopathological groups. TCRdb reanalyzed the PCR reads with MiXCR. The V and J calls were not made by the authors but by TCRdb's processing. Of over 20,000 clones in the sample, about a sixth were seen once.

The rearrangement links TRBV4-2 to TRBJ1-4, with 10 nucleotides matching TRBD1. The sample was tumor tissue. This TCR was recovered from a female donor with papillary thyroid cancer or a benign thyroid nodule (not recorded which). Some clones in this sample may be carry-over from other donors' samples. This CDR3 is CASSLRQGAGEKLFF. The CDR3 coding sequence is TGTGCCAGCAGCCTTCGACAGGGGGCTGGTGAAAAACTGTTTTTT.